The 32 T cell receptor beta chains in this list originate from one sample, sequenced in a study of T cell changes during pregnancy in multiple sclerosis. The data were produced by immunoSEQ multiplex PCR, yet TCRdb's version contains in-frame clones alone and is incomplete. Among tens of thousands of clones listed, approximately 92% were seen once. Sequenced sample: peripheral blood. Source of these receptors: a female donor with multiple sclerosis, enrolled in a pregnancy study.

The chain is built from TRBV5-1 and TRBJ2-1; 9 bases are shared with TRBD2. The CDR3 runs 15 residues. Germline assignment: CDR1 SGHRS and CDR2 YFSETQ. J lost 12 bases, V lost 1 base, and 11 bases had no gene match. Written as DNA, the CDR3 is TGCGCCAGCAGCTTGTGGGGTAGCGGGGGCCAGGTGCAGTTCTTC. It codes for CASSLWGSGGQVQFF.

This clone was counted between two and nine times. The chain uses TRBV7-9 and TRBJ2-3, with TRBD1 identical over 11 bases. The CDR3 is 16 amino acids. Germline CDR1 is SEHNR and CDR2 is FQNEAQ (reference sequence). After removal of 7 bases from V and 7 bases from J, the junction contained 13 bases not matched to a gene. The CDR3: CASTLLLGQGGNTQYF. The CDR3 nucleotides are TGTGCCAGCACCCTGCTGCTGGGACAGGGGGGAAATACGCAGTATTTT.

The chain carries TRBV5-1 and TRBJ2-3; 7 bases are a match to TRBD1. The CDR3 covers 15 residues. Per germline, CDR1 SGHRS and CDR2 YFSETQ. The V gene end was trimmed by 3 bases and the J gene end by 0 bases; junction bases not matched to a gene: 4. The CDR3 nucleotides are TGCGCCAGCAGCTGGGACAGCGCTAGCACAGATACGCAGTATTTT. It encodes CASSWDSASTDTQYF.

The chain combines TRBV19 with TRBJ2-2, with D possibly being TRBD1 (5 bases). CDR3 size: 12 residues. The ends were cut back, 8 bases at V and 5 bases at J, with 9 bases in the middle. Germline V gene lookup returns CDR1 LNHDA and CDR2 SQIVND (reference sequence). The CDR3: CASCRETGELFF. The CDR3 bases are TGTGCCAGTTGCAGGGAAACCGGGGAGCTGTTTTTT.

This clone appeared a single time. The chain uses TRBV7-2 and TRBJ2-3; 11 bases are shared with TRBD2. Germline V gives CDR1 SGHTA, CDR2 FQGNSA. The CDR3 is made up of 14 amino acids. Trimming took 10 bases from V and 7 from J; bases not matched to a gene: 10. CDR3 in DNA: TGTGCCACCTTAGCGGGAGGGAATAGGTATACGCAGTATTTT. It codes for CATLAGGNRYTQYF.

This clone was detected only once. The rearrangement joins TRBV5-4 to TRBJ2-7, with D perhaps TRBD1 (6 bases). The CDR3 is made up of 13 amino acids. Trimming removed 2 bases from V and 3 bases from J, with 9 bases in between. Germline loops: CDR1 SGHNT, CDR2 YYREEE (reference sequence). Here the CDR3 reads CASSFDRSYEQYF. CDR3 DNA: TGTGCCAGCAGCTTTGACAGGAGCTACGAGCAGTACTTC. Combining the CDR3 with reference TRBV5-4 and TRBJ2-7 gives the whole variable domain ETGVTQSPTHLIKTRGQQVTLRCSSQSGHNTVSWYQQALGQGPQFIFQYYREEENGRGNFPPRFSGLQFPNYSSELNVNALELDDSALYLCASSFDRSYEQYFGPGTRLTVT.

The chain couples TRBV9 to TRBJ2-6; D remains unclear. The germline V and J ends were trimmed by 1 base and 0 bases, with 2 bases remaining between them. This CDR3 spans 14 amino acids. Germline CDR1 reads SGDLS; CDR2 reads YYNGEE. CDR3 protein: CASSVNSGANVLTF. The DNA of the CDR3 is TGTGCCAGCAGCGTAAACTCTGGGGCCAACGTCCTGACTTTC.

This clone appeared a single time. The CDR3 protein is CASRWPAYEQYF. For the CDR3, the DNA is TGTGCCAGCAGGTGGCCAGCCTACGAGCAGTACTTC. The V call is TRBV2, the J call TRBJ2-7; D ambiguous. V lost 6 bases and J 2 bases, leaving 8 bases between the germline ends. The CDR3 extends over 12 amino acids. Germline V gene data show CDR1 as SNHLY and CDR2 as FYNNEI.

The chain joins TRBV19 to TRBJ1-2; D perhaps matches TRBD1 (5 bases). With 3 bases removed from V and 4 bases from J, the gap between germline ends came to 15 bases. The CDR3 extends over 15 amino acids. CDR1 is LNHDA and CDR2 is SQIVND in the germline V gene (reference sequence). The CDR3 here is CASSMATGSLYGYTF. CDR3 bases: TGTGCCAGTAGTATGGCCACAGGTTCCCTCTATGGCTACACCTTC.

This sequence joins TRBV7-9 and TRBJ1-1, with unresolved D. Trimming took 5 bases from V and 1 from J, leaving 14 bases between them. The V gene's germline CDR1 is SEHNR and CDR2 FQNEAQ (reference sequence). The CDR3 length is 15 residues. The CDR3 region has the DNA TGTGCCAGCAGCCCACGGGTGGCCAAGAACACTGAAGCTTTCTTT. Its protein is CASSPRVAKNTEAFF.

The chain recombines TRBV10-3 with TRBJ1-2; TRBD1 matches 7 bases. V shed 7 bases and J 1 base; nucleotides not matched to a gene: 12. The CDR3 is 16 amino acids. Germline V gives CDR1 ENHRY, CDR2 SYGVKD. The CDR3 is CAITERWDSLNYGYTF. The CDR3 DNA reads as TGTGCCATCACAGAGAGGTGGGACAGTCTTAACTATGGCTACACCTTC.

J is TRBJ1-5 and V is TRBV30; D remains unclear. The V end lost 0 bases, the J end lost 3 bases, and 9 bases lay between the germline ends. From germline, CDR1 is GTSNPN and CDR2 SVGIG (reference sequence). This CDR3 spans 14 amino acids. CDR3 bases: TGTGCCTGGAGTGTAGGTAAGGACAATCAGCCCCAGCATTTT. Translation: CAWSVGKDNQPQHF.

This clone has only one observation. A read error may account for a junction end that differs from germline. The chain recombines TRBV6-4 with TRBJ2-6; D remains ambiguous. The CDR3 runs 14 residues. In germline, CDR1 is MRHNA, CDR2 SNTAGT. CDR3 sequence reads: CASSPSSGVNVLTF. In nucleotides, the CDR3 is TGTGCCAGCAGCCCATCCTCTGGGGTCAACGTCCTGACTTTC.

This clone was counted a single time. The genes are TRBV18 and TRBJ2-7; TRBD1 matches at 8 bases. The J segment lost 2 bases and the V segment lost 3 bases, leaving 9 bases of the junction unmatched. There are 16 residues in the CDR3. Germline V CDR1 and CDR2: KGHSH, LQKENI. As DNA, the CDR3 is TGTGCCAGCTCACCGGGGACAGGTATAACGACCTACGAGCAGTACTTC. This gives the protein CASSPGTGITTYEQYF.

The chain links TRBV10-2 to TRBJ2-7, with TRBD2 matching over 9 bases. V dropped 6 bases and J dropped 3; count of bases not matched to a gene: 6. Germline CDR1 reads WSHSY; CDR2 reads SAAADI. The CDR3 has 14 amino acids. This CDR3 is CASSPVAGVYEQYF. The CDR3 DNA reads as TGCGCCAGCAGCCCGGTAGCGGGAGTCTACGAGCAGTACTTC.

The rearrangement links TRBV6-4 to TRBJ2-3; possible D gene TRBD2, 5 bases. CDR3 size: 16 residues. Deletions cut 2 bases from V and 2 bases from J, with 14 bases between. Germline CDR1 reads MRHNA; CDR2 reads SNTAGT. CDR3 sequence (DNA): TGTGCCAGCAGTGACCGTGCGGGCGGTCCCACAGATACGCAGTATTTT. The encoded protein is CASSDRAGGPTDTQYF.

This clone occurred once. The chain joins TRBV11-2 to TRBJ1-1, with TRBD1 as a possible D gene (6 bases). V lost 2 bases, J lost 0 bases, and 10 bases lay in between. This CDR3 contains 15 residues. Germline values: CDR1 SGHAT, CDR2 FQNNGV. The DNA of the CDR3 is TGTGCCAGCAGCTTACAGGGGAACATGAACACTGAAGCTTTCTTT. Its translation: CASSLQGNMNTEAFF.

The chain recombines TRBV30 with TRBJ2-1; 10 bases are shared with TRBD2. Germline CDR1 reads GTSNPN; CDR2 reads SVGIG (reference sequence). V lost 3 bases, J lost 0 bases, and 8 bases stayed unmatched. The length of the CDR3 is 17 residues. The DNA for the CDR3 is TGTGCCTGGAGGATGGGTAGCGGGGGGAGCTCCTACAATGAGCAGTTCTTC. Its protein is CAWRMGSGGSSYNEQFF.

V gene TRBV10-3 combines with J gene TRBJ2-7; D perhaps matches TRBD2 (6 bases). CDR1 is ENHRY, CDR2 SYGVKD, per germline. CDR3 length: 10 amino acids. The ends were cut back, 10 bases at V and 6 bases at J, with 10 bases in the middle. The CDR3 loop is CATGAGEQYF. CDR3 DNA sequence: TGTGCCACGGGAGCCGGCGAGCAGTACTTC.

The sample holds a few counts of this clone. In the same sample, other DNA sequences code for this CDR3. This chain links TRBV9 with TRBJ1-4, with 8 bases lining up with TRBD1. Germline V gene data show CDR1 as SGDLS and CDR2 as YYNGEE. The CDR3 sequence is 14 residues long. Trimming cost V 3 bases and J 8 bases; bases outside gene matches: 6. In DNA form, the CDR3 reads TGTGCCAGCAGCGCCAGGACAGGGAACGAAAAACTGTTTTTT. As protein: CASSARTGNEKLFF.

This chain connects TRBV5-1 to TRBJ2-7; D perhaps matches TRBD1 (6 bases). Germline CDR1 SGHRS, CDR2 YFSETQ. The length of the CDR3 is 16 residues. The V end was cut by 0 bases, the J end by 5 bases, with 18 bases between. CDR3 sequence reads: CASSLAPGQIGDEQYF. For the CDR3, the DNA is TGCGCCAGCAGCTTGGCCCCGGGACAAATAGGAGACGAGCAGTACTTC.

This chain links TRBV7-9 with TRBJ1-3, with TRBD1 as a possible D gene (6 bases). Germline V lookup: CDR1 SEHNR, CDR2 FQNEAQ (reference sequence). Between the trimmed V and J ends, which lost 5 bases and 0 bases, there was a span of 8 bases. The CDR3 sequence is 14 residues long. The CDR3 spells CASSRDNSGNTIYF. CDR3 DNA sequence: TGTGCCAGCAGCCGGGACAACTCTGGAAACACCATATATTTT.

The V gene is TRBV19, the J gene TRBJ1-3, with D possibly matching TRBD1 (6 bases). Germline CDR1 LNHDA, CDR2 SQIVND (reference sequence). V lost 7 bases and J lost 7, with 17 bases in between. The CDR3 is 14 residues long. CDR3 in DNA: TGTGCCAGTACCCTGGGGGCGACAGTGAACACCATATATTTT. Translated: CASTLGATVNTIYF.

The V call is TRBV6-5, the J call TRBJ1-4, with D possibly being TRBD1 (5 bases). The CDR3 extends over 11 amino acids. CDR1 is MNHEY, CDR2 SVGAGI, per germline. Trimming removed 6 bases at V and 16 bases at J, with 15 bases between. Written as DNA, the CDR3 is TGTGCCAGCAGCGCCGACAGAATTCCGTTTTTT. This translates into CASSADRIPFF.

V usage is TRBV28 and J usage is TRBJ2-7, with D maybe TRBD1 (6 bases). The V gene's germline CDR1 is MDHEN and CDR2 SYDVKM. CDR3 length equals 14 residues. V lost 2 bases and J 3 bases, leaving 11 bases between the germline ends. The CDR3 sequence is CASSLTGQLYEQYF. The CDR3 nucleotides read TGTGCCAGCAGTTTAACAGGGCAGCTCTACGAGCAGTACTTC.

The rearrangement links TRBV10-3 to TRBJ1-4; tentatively, D is TRBD1 (5 bases). This CDR3 spans 10 amino acids. Germline CDR1 ENHRY, CDR2 SYGVKD. Trimming stripped 11 bases from V and 6 bases from J, with 7 bases between. The CDR3 spells CAAGDEKLFF. The CDR3 bases are TGTGCCGCGGGGGATGAAAAACTGTTTTTT.

This clone was seen just once. V usage is TRBV7-8 and J usage is TRBJ2-5; 10 bases fit TRBD2. V shed 4 bases and J 1 base; nucleotides not matched to a gene: 12. This CDR3 is built from 18 residues. Germline CDR1 and CDR2: SGHVS and FQNEAQ. The CDR3 reads CASSSALAGGPVQETQYF. CDR3 DNA: TGTGCCAGCAGCTCAGCCTTAGCGGGAGGTCCGGTCCAAGAGACCCAGTACTTC.

The chain recombines TRBV7-2 with TRBJ2-3; maybe TRBD1 (8 bases). The CDR3 has 17 residues. Per the germline V gene, CDR1 is SGHTA and CDR2 is FQGNSA. Trimming pared 3 bases from V and 2 bases from J, leaving 18 bases between. The CDR3 region is CASSFRQGRGYTDTQYF. DNA of the CDR3: TGTGCCAGCAGCTTCAGACAGGGGAGGGGATACACAGATACGCAGTATTTT.

The CDR3 bases are TGCGCCAGCAGCCCGCCGGGGGTCAAAGATACGCAGTATTTT. Amino acids: CASSPPGVKDTQYF. The chain combines TRBV5-1 with TRBJ2-3; a weak D match, TRBD2 (6 bases). The CDR3 covers 14 residues. V was pared by 4 bases and J by 5 bases, with 14 bases between. Germline CDR1 and CDR2: SGHRS and YFSETQ.

The chain recombines TRBV18 with TRBJ2-4; unclear D gene. This CDR3 comprises 17 residues. Trimming took off 0 bases at V and 1 base at J, with 13 bases between the two ends. Germline-derived CDR1 and CDR2 are KGHSH and LQKENI. The CDR3 sequence: CASSPPVGKMAKNIQYF. In DNA, the CDR3 is TGTGCCAGCTCACCACCGGTGGGGAAGATGGCCAAAAACATTCAGTACTTC.

This chain joins TRBV5-4 and TRBJ2-2; D is uncertain. Germline V CDR1 and CDR2: SGHNT, YYREEE (reference sequence). Trimming removed 5 bases at V and 0 bases at J, with 14 bases between. This CDR3 has 16 amino acids. The CDR3 sequence is CASSEEPGPNTGELFF. The CDR3 nucleotides are TGTGCCAGCAGTGAAGAACCCGGGCCGAACACCGGGGAGCTGTTTTTT. Full variable domain (outside the CDR3, taken from reference TRBV5-4 and TRBJ2-2): ETGVTQSPTHLIKTRGQQVTLRCSSQSGHNTVSWYQQALGQGPQFIFQYYREEENGRGNFPPRFSGLQFPNYSSELNVNALELDDSALYLCASSEEPGPNTGELFFGEGSRLTVL.

The chain carries TRBV28 and TRBJ2-1; D not certain. Germline CDR1 is MDHEN and CDR2 is SYDVKM. The CDR3 loop spans 12 amino acids. V was clipped by 7 bases and J by 3 bases, with 7 bases between them. CDR3 in DNA: TGTGCCAGCACCCCCGGCTACAATGAGCAGTTCTTC. This gives the protein CASTPGYNEQFF. Variable domain in full (rest from reference TRBV28 and TRBJ2-1): DVKVTQSSRYLVKRTGEKVFLECVQDMDHENMFWYRQDPGLGLRLIYFSYDVKMKEKGDIPEGYSVSREKKERFSLILESASTNQTSMYLCASTPGYNEQFFGPGTRLTVL.